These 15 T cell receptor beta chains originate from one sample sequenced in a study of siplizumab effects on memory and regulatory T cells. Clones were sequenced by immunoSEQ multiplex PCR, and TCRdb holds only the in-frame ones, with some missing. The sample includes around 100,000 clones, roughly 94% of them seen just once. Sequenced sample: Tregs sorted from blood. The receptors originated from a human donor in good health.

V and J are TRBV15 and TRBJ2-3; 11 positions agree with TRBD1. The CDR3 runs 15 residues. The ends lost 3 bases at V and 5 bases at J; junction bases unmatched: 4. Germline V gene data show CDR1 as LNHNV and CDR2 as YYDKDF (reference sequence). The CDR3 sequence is CATSRMGQGGDTQYF. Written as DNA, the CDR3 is TGTGCCACCAGCAGGATGGGACAGGGGGGAGATACGCAGTATTTT.

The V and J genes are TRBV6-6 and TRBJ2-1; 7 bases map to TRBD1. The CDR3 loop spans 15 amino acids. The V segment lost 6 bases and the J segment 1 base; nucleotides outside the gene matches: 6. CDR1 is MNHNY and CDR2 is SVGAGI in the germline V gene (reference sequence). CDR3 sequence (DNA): TGTGCCAGCAGGTCCCCGACAGGGTCCTACAATGAGCAGTTCTTC. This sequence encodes CASRSPTGSYNEQFF.

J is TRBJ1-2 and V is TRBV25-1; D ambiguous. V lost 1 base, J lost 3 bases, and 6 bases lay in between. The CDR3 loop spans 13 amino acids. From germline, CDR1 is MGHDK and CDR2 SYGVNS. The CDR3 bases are TGTGCCAGCAGTGAATCCGGTCACTATGGCTACACCTTC. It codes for CASSESGHYGYTF.

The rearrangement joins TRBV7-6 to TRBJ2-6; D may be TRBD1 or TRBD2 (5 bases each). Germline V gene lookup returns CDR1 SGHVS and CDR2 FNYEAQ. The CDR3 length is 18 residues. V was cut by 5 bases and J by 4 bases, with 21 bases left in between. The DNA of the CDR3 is TGTGCCAGCAGCCGACTTGGCATGGGGGAATCAGGGGCCAACGTCCTGACTTTC. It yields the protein CASSRLGMGESGANVLTF.

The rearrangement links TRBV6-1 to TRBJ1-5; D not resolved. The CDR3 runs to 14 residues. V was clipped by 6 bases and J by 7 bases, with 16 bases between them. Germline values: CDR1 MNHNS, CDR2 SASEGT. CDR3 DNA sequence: TGTGCCAGCAGGTCAACGGCGACGGGACAGCCCCAGCATTTT. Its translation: CASRSTATGQPQHF.

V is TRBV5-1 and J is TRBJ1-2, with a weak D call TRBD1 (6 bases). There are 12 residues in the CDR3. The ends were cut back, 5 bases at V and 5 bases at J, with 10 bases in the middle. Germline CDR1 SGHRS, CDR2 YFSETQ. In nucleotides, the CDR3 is TGCGCCAGCAGAGAGGGGGTTTATGGCTACACCTTC. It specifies CASREGVYGYTF. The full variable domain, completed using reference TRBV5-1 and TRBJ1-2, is KAGVTQTPRYLIKTRGQQVTLSCSPISGHRSVSWYQQTPGQGLQFLFEYFSETQRNKGNFPGRFSGRQFSNSRSEMNVSTLELGDSALYLCASREGVYGYTFGSGTRLTVV.

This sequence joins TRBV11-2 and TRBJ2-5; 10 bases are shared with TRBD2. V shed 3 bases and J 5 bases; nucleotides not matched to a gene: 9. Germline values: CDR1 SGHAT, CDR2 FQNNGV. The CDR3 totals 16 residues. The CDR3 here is CASSFASGSTGETQYF. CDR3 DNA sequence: TGTGCCAGCAGCTTTGCTAGCGGGAGCACTGGCGAGACCCAGTACTTC.

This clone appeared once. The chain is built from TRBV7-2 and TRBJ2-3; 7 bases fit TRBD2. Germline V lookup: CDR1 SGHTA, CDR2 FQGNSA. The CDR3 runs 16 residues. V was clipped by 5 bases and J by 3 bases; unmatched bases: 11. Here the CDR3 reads CASSLGLDPVTDTQYF. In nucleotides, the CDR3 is TGTGCCAGCAGCCTTGGACTAGACCCCGTGACAGATACGCAGTATTTT. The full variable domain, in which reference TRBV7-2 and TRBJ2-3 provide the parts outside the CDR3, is GAGVSQSPSNKVTEKGKDVELRCDPISGHTALYWYRQSLGQGLEFLIYFQGNSAPDKSGLPSDRFSAERTGGSVSTLTIQRTQQEDSAVYLCASSLGLDPVTDTQYFGPGTRLTVL.

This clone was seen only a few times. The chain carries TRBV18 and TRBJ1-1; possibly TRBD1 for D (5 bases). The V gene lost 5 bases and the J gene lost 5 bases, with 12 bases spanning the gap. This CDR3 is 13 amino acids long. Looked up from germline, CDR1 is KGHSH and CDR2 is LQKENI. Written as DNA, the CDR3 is TGTGCCAGCTCAACGGGGGTATGGACTGAAGCTTTCTTT. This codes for CASSTGVWTEAFF.

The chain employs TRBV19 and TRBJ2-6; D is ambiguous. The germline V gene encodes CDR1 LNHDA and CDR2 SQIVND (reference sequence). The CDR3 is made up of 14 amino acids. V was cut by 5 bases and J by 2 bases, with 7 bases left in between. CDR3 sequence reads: CASSGYAGANVLTF. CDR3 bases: TGTGCCAGTAGTGGGTATGCTGGGGCCAACGTCCTGACTTTC.

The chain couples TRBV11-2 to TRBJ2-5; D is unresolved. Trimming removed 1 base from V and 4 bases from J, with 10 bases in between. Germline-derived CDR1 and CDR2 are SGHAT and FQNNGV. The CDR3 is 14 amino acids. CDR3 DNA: TGTGCCAGCAGCTTAGGGGCCTTGGCAGAGACCCAGTACTTC. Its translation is CASSLGALAETQYF.

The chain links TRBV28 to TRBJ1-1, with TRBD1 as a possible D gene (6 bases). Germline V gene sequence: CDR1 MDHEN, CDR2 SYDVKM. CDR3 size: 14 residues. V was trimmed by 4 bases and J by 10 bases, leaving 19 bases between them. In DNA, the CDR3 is TGTGCCAGCAGTTGGGGACAAGGGTGGTACCGAGCTTTCTTT. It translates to CASSWGQGWYRAFF.

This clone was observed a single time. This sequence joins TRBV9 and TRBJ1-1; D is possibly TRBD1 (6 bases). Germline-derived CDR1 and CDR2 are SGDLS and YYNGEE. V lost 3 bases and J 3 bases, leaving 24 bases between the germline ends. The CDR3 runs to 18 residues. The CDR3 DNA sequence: TGTGCCAGCAGCGCCCAGGGGTGGAGGGGACGTCAGGACACTGAAGCTTTCTTT. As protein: CASSAQGWRGRQDTEAFF.

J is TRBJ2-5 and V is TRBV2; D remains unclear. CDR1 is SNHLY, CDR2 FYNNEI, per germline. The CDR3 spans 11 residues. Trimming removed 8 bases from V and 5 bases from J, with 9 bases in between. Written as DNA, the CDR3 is TGTGCCAGCGCAGAGTGGGAGACCCAGTACTTC. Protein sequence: CASAEWETQYF.

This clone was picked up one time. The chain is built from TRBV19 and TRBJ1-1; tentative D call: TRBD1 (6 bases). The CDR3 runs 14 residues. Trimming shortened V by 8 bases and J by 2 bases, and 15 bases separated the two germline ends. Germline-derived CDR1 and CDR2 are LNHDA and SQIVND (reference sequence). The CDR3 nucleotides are TGTGCCAGTCATAACAGGGTAGGAAACACTGAAGCTTTCTTT. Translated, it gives CASHNRVGNTEAFF. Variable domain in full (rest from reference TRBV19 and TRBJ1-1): DGGITQSPKYLFRKEGQNVTLSCEQNLNHDAMYWYRQDPGQGLRLIYYSQIVNDFQKGDIAEGYSVSREKKESFPLTVTSAQKNPTAFYLCASHNRVGNTEAFFGQGTRLTVV.